This paragraph covers one TCR beta chain sequence. The CDR3 spans 15 residues. Germline assignment: CDR1 MNHEY and CDR2 SVGAGI. This sample stems from a study of T cells expressing NK-cell markers. From the 5' RACE reads, TCRdb lists one entry per CDR3 protein and no DNA. Found here are hundreds of thousands of distinct CDR3 sequences; the top ten clones hold roughly 5.5%. The receptor comes from a man aged 18-70 years in good health. The specimen sequenced was blood T cells: a sorted CD56 or NKG2C T cell subset, CD4+ or CD8+ T cells, or bulk PBMC T cells (not recorded which). The chain joins TRBV6-5 to TRBJ2-7; no DNA is available, so the TRBD1 call from TCRdb remains unchecked. This CDR3 is CASSYSPGVGGEQYF.